The rows below give T cell receptor beta chains drawn from one sample of a study of a mutant IDH1 vaccine in newly diagnosed glioma. Their antigens are not known. Profiled with immunoSEQ multiplex PCR; TCRdb holds only in-frame clones, not every one. Here the sample spans roughly 32,000 clones, roughly 80% being singletons. The sample in question was PBMCs, obtained from a glioma patient whose treatment included an IDH1 peptide vaccine. All receptors come from a woman younger than 45 with glioma. Some clones in this sample may be carry-over from other donors' samples. Both conserved end residues are part of each CDR3. Each record gives: clone size, V gene, D gene, J gene, CDR3 DNA, CDR3 protein. D genes are given only for firm matches. The size field is filled for only some rows; it gives once, few, many or a size class.

clone size: NA; V gene: TRBV15; D gene: NA; J gene: TRBJ2-7; CDR3 DNA: TGTGCCACCAGCAGAGACAACATAGGGACTCCTGGGGTGGAGGAGCAGTACTTC; CDR3 protein: CATSRDNIGTPGVEEQYF
clone size: NA; V gene: TRBV6-1; D gene: NA; J gene: TRBJ2-4; CDR3 DNA: TGTACAACACTGGCCAAAAACATTCAGTACTTC; CDR3 protein: CTTLAKNIQYF
clone size: NA; V gene: TRBV30; D gene: NA; J gene: TRBJ2-3; CDR3 DNA: TGTGCCTGGAGTGAGAGAGACACAGATACGCAGTATTTT; CDR3 protein: CAWSERDTDTQYF
clone size: NA; V gene: TRBV9; D gene: NA; J gene: TRBJ2-7; CDR3 DNA: TGTGCCAGCAGCACCAGGGAGTACTCCTACGAGCAGTACTTC; CDR3 protein: CASSTREYSYEQYF
clone size: few; V gene: TRBV6-1; D gene: NA; J gene: TRBJ1-5; CDR3 DNA: TGTGCCAGCAGTGGGGCGAGGGGACGGCCTATAAGATTCGATCAGCCCCAGCATTTT; CDR3 protein: CASSGARGRPIRFDQPQHF
clone size: NA; V gene: TRBV10-2; D gene: TRBD1; J gene: TRBJ2-7; CDR3 DNA: TGCGCCACAGGACAGGCTCTCTACGAGCAGTACTTC; CDR3 protein: CATGQALYEQYF
clone size: NA; V gene: TRBV6-5; D gene: NA; J gene: TRBJ2-3; CDR3 DNA: TGTGCCAGCAGTTACGGGGGGTGGCCGGGGGATACGCAGTATTTT; CDR3 protein: CASSYGGWPGDTQYF
clone size: NA; V gene: TRBV4-1; D gene: NA; J gene: TRBJ1-5; CDR3 DNA: TGCGCCAGCAGCCAGGGTACCTGGAATCAGCCCCAGCATTTT; CDR3 protein: CASSQGTWNQPQHF
clone size: NA; V gene: TRBV28; D gene: NA; J gene: TRBJ2-3; CDR3 DNA: TGTGCCAGCAGACCCGGTCACACAGATACGCAGTATTTT; CDR3 protein: CASRPGHTDTQYF
clone size: NA; V gene: TRBV25-1; D gene: NA; J gene: TRBJ2-5; CDR3 DNA: TGTGCCAGCAGGGCGGGGTACGGGCGGGGAGAGACCCAGTACTTC; CDR3 protein: CASRAGYGRGETQYF
clone size: NA; V gene: TRBV13; D gene: NA; J gene: TRBJ2-5; CDR3 DNA: TGTGCCAGCAGCTACGGGAAAGGCGACCAGTACTTC; CDR3 protein: CASSYGKGDQYF
clone size: NA; V gene: TRBV7-8; D gene: TRBD1; J gene: TRBJ1-2; CDR3 DNA: TGTGCCAGCAGCGCCAGACAGGGGAATGGCTACACCTTC; CDR3 protein: CASSARQGNGYTF
clone size: few; V gene: TRBV15; D gene: NA; J gene: TRBJ2-7; CDR3 DNA: TGTGCCACCAGCAGAGATATAGACCCCGAGGACTACACGATCTACGAGCAGTACTTC; CDR3 protein: CATSRDIDPEDYTIYEQYF
clone size: NA; V gene: TRBV7-9; D gene: NA; J gene: TRBJ1-5; CDR3 DNA: TGTGCCAGCAGCGTCTGGGAGGGAGAGGGCAATCAGCCCCAGCATTTT; CDR3 protein: CASSVWEGEGNQPQHF
clone size: NA; V gene: TRBV9; D gene: NA; J gene: TRBJ2-1; CDR3 DNA: TGTGCCAGCAGTCCCAGGGGCAGCGGCTCCTACAATGAGCAGTTCTTC; CDR3 protein: CASSPRGSGSYNEQFF
clone size: NA; V gene: TRBV4-1; D gene: NA; J gene: TRBJ2-1; CDR3 DNA: TGCGCCAGCAGCCAAGATGGCGAGCAGTTCTTC; CDR3 protein: CASSQDGEQFF
clone size: NA; V gene: TRBV5-1; D gene: TRBD2; J gene: TRBJ2-3; CDR3 DNA: TGCGCCAGCTCGCCGGGACTAGCGCCAGATACGCAGTATTTT; CDR3 protein: CASSPGLAPDTQYF
clone size: NA; V gene: TRBV29-1; D gene: NA; J gene: TRBJ1-4; CDR3 DNA: TGCAGCGTTGAACGCGGTAGTAATGAAAAACTGTTTTTT; CDR3 protein: CSVERGSNEKLFF
clone size: NA; V gene: TRBV7-9; D gene: TRBD2; J gene: TRBJ2-1; CDR3 DNA: TGTGCCAGCAGCTCGGGACTAGAAAGGCGGTTCTTC; CDR3 protein: CASSSGLERRFF
clone size: NA; V gene: TRBV2; D gene: NA; J gene: TRBJ1-1; CDR3 DNA: TGTGCCAGCATGGAGGGGCTAGGGCTCCGGACTGAAGCTTTCTTT; CDR3 protein: CASMEGLGLRTEAFF
clone size: NA; V gene: TRBV15; D gene: NA; J gene: TRBJ2-1; CDR3 DNA: TGTGCCACCAGCAGAGGACGGGAACGCGGGTACAATGAGCAGTTCTTC; CDR3 protein: CATSRGRERGYNEQFF
clone size: NA; V gene: TRBV7-8; D gene: NA; J gene: TRBJ2-5; CDR3 DNA: TGTGCCAGCAGCCCGACTCGGCAAGAGACCCAGTACTTC; CDR3 protein: CASSPTRQETQYF
clone size: NA; V gene: TRBV19; D gene: NA; J gene: TRBJ2-7; CDR3 DNA: TGTGCCAGTACAAACGGACTAAACTACGAGCAGTACTTC; CDR3 protein: CASTNGLNYEQYF
clone size: NA; V gene: TRBV14; D gene: TRBD2; J gene: TRBJ2-2; CDR3 DNA: TGTGCCAGCAGCCAGGGACTAGCTTTAACCGGGGAGCTGTTTTTT; CDR3 protein: CASSQGLALTGELFF
clone size: NA; V gene: TRBV6-1; D gene: NA; J gene: TRBJ2-7; CDR3 DNA: TGTGCCAGCAGTGGCCAGTATCTTTCCCACGAGCAGTACTTC; CDR3 protein: CASSGQYLSHEQYF
clone size: NA; V gene: TRBV5-1; D gene: NA; J gene: TRBJ2-3; CDR3 DNA: TGCGCCAGCAGCTACCGACAGTCGGATACGCAGTATTTT; CDR3 protein: CASSYRQSDTQYF
clone size: NA; V gene: TRBV29-1; D gene: TRBD2; J gene: TRBJ2-5; CDR3 DNA: TGCAGCGTTGAAGGGACTAGCGGGAGGGCCGGTGAGACCCAGTACTTC; CDR3 protein: CSVEGTSGRAGETQYF
clone size: NA; V gene: TRBV5-4; D gene: NA; J gene: TRBJ1-1; CDR3 DNA: TGTGCCAGCAGCTTTGACGGGGCGAACACTGAAGCTTTCTTT; CDR3 protein: CASSFDGANTEAFF
clone size: NA; V gene: TRBV2; D gene: NA; J gene: TRBJ2-4; CDR3 DNA: TGTGCCAGCAGCCTACCTAAAGGGGGGGCCAAAAACATTCAGTACTTC; CDR3 protein: CASSLPKGGAKNIQYF
clone size: NA; V gene: TRBV19; D gene: NA; J gene: TRBJ2-7; CDR3 DNA: TGTGCCAGTAGTTTTGGACAAAAGTACGAGCAGTACTTC; CDR3 protein: CASSFGQKYEQYF